These 3 T cell receptor beta chains came from one sample sequenced in a study of cytomegalovirus exposure and HLA in healthy donors. PCR was performed using 60 Vbeta and 13 Jbeta primers. Data came from immunoSEQ multiplex PCR; TCRdb stores just in-frame clones and leaves some out. The table lists roughly 140,000 clones, 68% of them singletons, with more than 4% in the top ten. The sample taken for sequencing was PBMCs. The source is a man aged 55 to 70 in good health and CMV-seronegative.

This chain links TRBV28 with TRBJ2-1, with 9 bases that match TRBD1. The V gene end was trimmed by 3 bases and the J gene end by 6 bases; junction bases not matched to a gene: 12. Germline V gene sequence: CDR1 MDHEN, CDR2 SYDVKM. The CDR3 has 17 residues. The CDR3 sequence is CASSFPTGGAKVNEQFF. DNA of the CDR3: TGTGCCAGCAGTTTTCCTACAGGGGGCGCGAAGGTCAATGAGCAGTTCTTC.

This clone was seen more than once but under ten times. This chain uses TRBV5-4 with TRBJ2-2; D gene ambiguous. The length of the CDR3 is 13 residues. Germline V gene data show CDR1 as SGHNT and CDR2 as YYREEE (reference sequence). V was pared by 1 base and J by 1 base, with 2 bases between. CDR3 loop: CASSLRNTGELFF. The CDR3, as DNA: TGTGCCAGCAGCTTGCGGAACACCGGGGAGCTGTTTTTT.

There are a few counts of this clone. V is TRBV7-2 and J is TRBJ1-1, with TRBD1 identical over 8 bases. J was trimmed by 7 bases and V by 5 bases; bases with no gene match: 9. CDR3 length: 14 amino acids. The germline gives CDR1 SGHTA, CDR2 FQGNSA. Here the CDR3 reads CASSASRGRIEAFF. CDR3 nucleotide sequence: TGTGCCAGCAGCGCATCCAGGGGGCGGATTGAAGCTTTCTTT.